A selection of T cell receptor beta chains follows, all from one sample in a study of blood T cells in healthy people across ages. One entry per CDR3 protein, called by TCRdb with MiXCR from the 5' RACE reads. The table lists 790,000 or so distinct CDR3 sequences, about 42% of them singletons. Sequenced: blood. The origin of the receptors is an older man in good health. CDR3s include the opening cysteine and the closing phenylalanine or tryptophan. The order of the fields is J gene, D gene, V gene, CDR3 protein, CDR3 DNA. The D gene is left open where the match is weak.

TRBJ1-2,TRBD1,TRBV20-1,CSALDRGNNYGYTF,TGCAGTGCTTTAGACAGGGGGAATAACTATGGCTACACCTTC
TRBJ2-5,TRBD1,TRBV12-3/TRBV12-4,CASFGTGDRETQYF,TGTGCCAGCTTCGGGACAGGGGACAGAGAGACCCAGTACTTC
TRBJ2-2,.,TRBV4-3,CASSQRGTPYTGELFF,TGCGCCAGCAGCCAACGCGGGACTCCATACACCGGGGAGCTGTTTTTT
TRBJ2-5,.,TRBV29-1,CSVEEASRLETQYF,TGCAGCGTTGAAGAGGCTTCTCGACTAGAGACCCAGTACTTC
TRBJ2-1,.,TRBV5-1,CASSQTSEQFF,TGCGCCAGCAGCCAAACTAGCGAGCAGTTCTTC
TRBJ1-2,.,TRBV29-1,CSAGSALYGYTF,TGCAGCGCTGGTTCAGCTCTCTATGGCTACACCTTC
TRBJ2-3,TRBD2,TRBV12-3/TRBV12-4,CASSWTSGDTDTQYF,TGTGCCAGCAGTTGGACTAGCGGGGACACAGATACGCAGTATTTT
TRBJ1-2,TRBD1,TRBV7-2,CASSPGQGATYTF,TGTGCCAGCAGCCCTGGACAGGGGGCCACCTACACCTTC
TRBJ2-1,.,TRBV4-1,CASSQESASVPVDEQFF,TGCGCCAGCAGCCAAGAAAGCGCTAGCGTACCCGTCGACGAGCAGTTCTTC
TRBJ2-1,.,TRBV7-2,CASSHREIFLERQFF,TGTGCCAGCAGCCACAGGGAGATTTTCCTAGAGCGGCAGTTCTTC
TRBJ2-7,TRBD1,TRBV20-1,CSARVPAGGSYEQYF,TGCAGTGCTAGAGTCCCGGCAGGGGGTTCCTACGAGCAGTACTTC
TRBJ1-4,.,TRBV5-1,CASSLVRTDLREKLFF,TGCGCCAGCAGCTTGGTTCGGACGGACCTCCGGGAAAAACTGTTTTTT
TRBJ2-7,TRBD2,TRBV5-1,CASSLEGTKTYEQYF,TGCGCCAGCAGCTTGGAAGGGACTAAAACCTACGAGCAGTACTTC
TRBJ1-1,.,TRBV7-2,CANLWAGTNTEAFF,TGTGCCAACCTATGGGCGGGAACGAACACTGAAGCTTTCTTT
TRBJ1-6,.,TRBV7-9,CASASASREDNSPLHF,TGTGCCAGCGCGAGCGCGAGCAGGGAGGATAATTCACCCCTCCACTTT
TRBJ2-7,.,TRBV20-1,CSGEDKALGEQYF,TGCAGTGGGGAGGATAAAGCTCTTGGTGAGCAGTACTTC